The entry below describes one T cell receptor beta chain. The data are from a study of blood T cell repertoires in COVID-19. Looking at the study overall: PBMCs, B-cell-depleted T cells, or T cells provided the cDNA or gDNA that made up the material.

Original analysis: From reference gene primer amplification, estimates of nucleated cell counts were derived. Produced via immunoSEQ multiplex PCR; TCRdb's table is partial and in-frame only. D and trimming come from the DNA, and the V and J calls and clone size come from that table. The sample holds 150,000 to 200,000 clones, about 88% seen once. Looked up from germline, CDR1 is MNHEY and CDR2 is SMNVEV (reference sequence). This CDR3 region has 16 residues. J gave up 5 bases and V 2 bases, and 11 bases lay outside the gene matches. The sample consisted of peripheral blood. This receptor was obtained from a woman older than 75 in a cohort sampled during active or convalescent COVID-19. V and J are TRBV27 and TRBJ2-5; 7 nucleotides agree with TRBD1. The CDR3 DNA is TGTGCCAGCAGTTTACGTTGGTCAGGGGGTAGGGAGACCCAGTACTTC. This codes for CASSLRWSGGRETQYF.